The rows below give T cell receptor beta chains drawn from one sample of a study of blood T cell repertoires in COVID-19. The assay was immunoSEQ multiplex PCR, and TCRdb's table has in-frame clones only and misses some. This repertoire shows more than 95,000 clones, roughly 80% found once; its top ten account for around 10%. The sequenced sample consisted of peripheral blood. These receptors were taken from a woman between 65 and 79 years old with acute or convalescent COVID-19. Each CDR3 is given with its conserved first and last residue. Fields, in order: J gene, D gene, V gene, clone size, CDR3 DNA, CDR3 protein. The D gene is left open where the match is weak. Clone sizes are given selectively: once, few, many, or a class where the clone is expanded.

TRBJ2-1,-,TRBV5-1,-,TGCGCCAGCAGCTTGCAATCCGAGCTCGGTGAGCAGTTCTTC,CASSLQSELGEQFF
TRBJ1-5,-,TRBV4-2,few,TGTGCCAGCAGCCAAGATGTACTTTATAGCAATCAGCCCCAGCATTTT,CASSQDVLYSNQPQHF
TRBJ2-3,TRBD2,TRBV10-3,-,TGTGCCATCACGAGCGGGGGAGGGACAGATACGCAGTATTTT,CAITSGGGTDTQYF
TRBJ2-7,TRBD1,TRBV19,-,TGTGCCAGTAGCCCACGGGACAGGGTGTACGAGCAGTACTTC,CASSPRDRVYEQYF
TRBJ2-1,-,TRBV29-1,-,TGCAGCGTTGGACAGCTCTACAATGAGCAGTTCTTC,CSVGQLYNEQFF
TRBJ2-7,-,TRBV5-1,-,TGCGCCAGCAGCCTTACCTACGAGCAGTACTTC,CASSLTYEQYF
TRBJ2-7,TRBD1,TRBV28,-,TGTGCCAGCAGCCAACCGGGACAGGTACACCCCACGGGGGAGCAGTACTTC,CASSQPGQVHPTGEQYF
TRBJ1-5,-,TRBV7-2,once,TGTGCCAGCAGCGGACGACAGTTTCAGCCCCAGCATTTT,CASSGRQFQPQHF
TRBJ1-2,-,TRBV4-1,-,TGCGCCAGCGGTACGGGAGGTGCTAACTATGGCTACACCTTC,CASGTGGANYGYTF
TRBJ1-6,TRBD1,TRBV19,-,TGTGCCAGTAGTATCGGACAGGGGTTTGATTCACCCCTCCACTTT,CASSIGQGFDSPLHF
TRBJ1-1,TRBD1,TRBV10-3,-,TGTGCCATCAGTGAGTCCGGACAGGGGATTCCGAGAGCTTTCTTT,CAISESGQGIPRAFF
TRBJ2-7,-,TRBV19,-,TGTGCCAGTAGTGAAACCAGGGGGGCCTACGAGCAGTACTTC,CASSETRGAYEQYF
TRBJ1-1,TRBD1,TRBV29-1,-,TGCAGCGTAGAAACAGGGGGGAGAACTGAAGCTTTCTTT,CSVETGGRTEAFF
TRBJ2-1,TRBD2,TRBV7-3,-,TGTGCCAGCAGCGCGGGACTAGCGGGAGTATATGAGCAGTTCTTC,CASSAGLAGVYEQFF
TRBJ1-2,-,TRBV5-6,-,TGTGCCAGCAGCTTTTTAGGTCAGGGCTATGGCTACACCTTC,CASSFLGQGYGYTF
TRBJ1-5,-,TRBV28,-,TGTGCCAGCAGTCCCCTTTCCACAGGGACCTCCCGAACGCAGCCCCAGCATTTT,CASSPLSTGTSRTQPQHF
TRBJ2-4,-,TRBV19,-,TGTGCCAGTAGTATAGCAGGCCAGGCCAAAAACATTCAGTACTTC,CASSIAGQAKNIQYF
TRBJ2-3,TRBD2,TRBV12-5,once,TGTGCTAGTGGTTCCCCATTAGCGGGGGGGCGGGATACGCAGTATTTT,CASGSPLAGGRDTQYF
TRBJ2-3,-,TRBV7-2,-,TGTGCCAGCAGATCTCTCCTGGGTGATAGCATCACAGATACGCAGTATTTT,CASRSLLGDSITDTQYF
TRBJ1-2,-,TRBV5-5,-,TGTGCCAGCAGCTTGGGCAGTAGTGGAGCTAACTATGGCTACACCTTC,CASSLGSSGANYGYTF
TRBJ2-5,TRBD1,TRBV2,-,TGTGCCAGCAGTGCCGGGACAGGGGAAGAGACCCAGTACTTC,CASSAGTGEETQYF
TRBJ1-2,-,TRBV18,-,TGTGCCAGTTCCGGCGGGCAGTCGCTCTATGGCTACACCTTC,CASSGGQSLYGYTF
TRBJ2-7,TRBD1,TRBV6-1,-,TGTGCCAGCAGTGCGGACAGGGGGCTAGGTGAGCAGTACTTC,CASSADRGLGEQYF
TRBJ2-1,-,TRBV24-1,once,TGTGCCACCAGTGATTCGTCGACAGGTGGCTCCTACAATGAGCAGTTCTTC,CATSDSSTGGSYNEQFF
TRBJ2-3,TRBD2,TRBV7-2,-,TGTGCCAGCAGCTTAGGGGGGGGTGCCCCTAGCACAGATACGCAGTATTTT,CASSLGGGAPSTDTQYF
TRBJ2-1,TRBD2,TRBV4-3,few,TGCGCCAGCAGCCCGGGAGGGCTAGATTTGGATGAGCAGTTCTTC,CASSPGGLDLDEQFF
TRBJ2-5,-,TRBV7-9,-,TGTGCCAGCAGCCCATACGGAGAGACCCAGTACTTC,CASSPYGETQYF
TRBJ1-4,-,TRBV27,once,TGTGCCAGCAGTTTATCGGGGGCAGGGCCAGGCAAACTGTTTTTT,CASSLSGAGPGKLFF
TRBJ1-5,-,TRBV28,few,TGTGCCAGCAGGGCGCCGGGAGAGAATCAGCCCCAGCATTTT,CASRAPGENQPQHF
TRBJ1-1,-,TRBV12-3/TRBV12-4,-,TGTGCCAGCAGTTTACTTTCGAACACTGAAGCTTTCTTT,CASSLLSNTEAFF